This T cell receptor beta chain was profiled in a study of T cell responses to AZD1222 COVID-19 vaccine. Study in general: Second-dose groups at about 4 or about 12 weeks were pooled.

There are 19 residues in the CDR3. V was pared by 5 bases and J by 2 bases, with 24 bases between. Germline CDR1 reads SEHNR; CDR2 reads FQNEAQ (reference sequence). The protocol was immunoSEQ multiplex PCR, while the TCRdb copy is restricted to in-frame clones and leaves out a portion. This sample yields 100,000 to 150,000 clones, of which 70% to 90% are seen a single time; less than 11% belongs to the top ten. In the case of this clone: Its antigen is unidentified.

Overall study findings and caveats: Breadth and depth of Spike-specific TCRs rose after two AZD1222 doses. Seropositive at baseline were only a handful of AZD1222 recipients.

Here the sequenced sample was peripheral blood, taken on day 0 of AZD1222 vaccination. The chain employs TRBV7-9 and TRBJ2-2; D might be TRBD2 (6 bases). The clonotype was recovered from an adult in good health. CDR3 nucleotide sequence: TGTGCCAGCAGCCCCCCAAATAGGGACTTAGGAGACAACACCGGGGAGCTGTTTTTT. Translation: CASSPPNRDLGDNTGELFF. The entire variable domain, with the rest obtained from reference TRBV7-9 and TRBJ2-2, is as follows: DTGVSQNPRHKITKRGQNVTFRCDPISEHNRLYWYRQTLGQGPEFLTYFQNEAQLEKSRLLSDRFSAERPKGSFSTLEIQRTEQGDSAMYLCASSPPNRDLGDNTGELFFGEGSRLTVL.